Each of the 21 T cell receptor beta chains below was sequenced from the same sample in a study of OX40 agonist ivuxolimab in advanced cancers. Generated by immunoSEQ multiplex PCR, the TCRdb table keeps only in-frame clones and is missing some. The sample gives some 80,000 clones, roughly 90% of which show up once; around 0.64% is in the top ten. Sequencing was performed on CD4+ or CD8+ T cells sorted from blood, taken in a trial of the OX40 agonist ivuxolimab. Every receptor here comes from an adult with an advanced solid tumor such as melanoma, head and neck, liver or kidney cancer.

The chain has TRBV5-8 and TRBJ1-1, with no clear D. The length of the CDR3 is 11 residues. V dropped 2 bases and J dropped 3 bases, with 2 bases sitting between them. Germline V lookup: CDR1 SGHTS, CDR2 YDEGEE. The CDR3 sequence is CASSFYTEAFF. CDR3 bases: TGTGCCAGCAGCTTTTACACTGAAGCTTTCTTT.

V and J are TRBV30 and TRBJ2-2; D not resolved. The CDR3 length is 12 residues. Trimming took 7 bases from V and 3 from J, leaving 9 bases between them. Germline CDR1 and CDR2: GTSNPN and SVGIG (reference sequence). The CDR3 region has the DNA TGTGCCTCCCGAGACCACACCGGGGAGCTGTTTTTT. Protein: CASRDHTGELFF.

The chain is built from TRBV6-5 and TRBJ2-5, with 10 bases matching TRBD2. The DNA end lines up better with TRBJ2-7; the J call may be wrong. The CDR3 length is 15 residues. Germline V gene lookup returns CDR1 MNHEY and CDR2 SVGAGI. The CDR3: CASSPSGGGSYEQYF. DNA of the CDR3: TGTGCCAGCAGTCCTAGCGGGGGTGGGTCCTACGAGCAGTACTTC.

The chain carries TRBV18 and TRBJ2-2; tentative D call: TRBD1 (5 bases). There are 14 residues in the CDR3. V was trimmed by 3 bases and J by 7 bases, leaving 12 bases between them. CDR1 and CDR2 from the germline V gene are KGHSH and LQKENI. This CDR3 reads CASSPDDRDGELFF. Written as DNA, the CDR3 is TGTGCCAGCTCACCCGACGACAGAGACGGGGAGCTGTTTTTT.

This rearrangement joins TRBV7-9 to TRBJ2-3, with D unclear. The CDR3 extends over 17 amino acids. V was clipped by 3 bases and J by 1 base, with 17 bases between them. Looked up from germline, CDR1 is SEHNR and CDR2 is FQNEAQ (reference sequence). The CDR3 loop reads CASSFIKAAPGTDTQYF. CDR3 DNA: TGTGCCAGCAGCTTCATAAAGGCCGCCCCGGGCACAGATACGCAGTATTTT.

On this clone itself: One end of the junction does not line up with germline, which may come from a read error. CDR3: CASNLAYSNNEQFF. The CDR3, as DNA: TGTGCCAGCAATCTAGCGTACTCCAACAATGAGCAGTTCTTC. The chain recombines TRBV2 with TRBJ2-1, with D perhaps TRBD2 (6 bases). This CDR3 has 14 amino acids. The germline V gene encodes CDR1 SNHLY and CDR2 FYNNEI.

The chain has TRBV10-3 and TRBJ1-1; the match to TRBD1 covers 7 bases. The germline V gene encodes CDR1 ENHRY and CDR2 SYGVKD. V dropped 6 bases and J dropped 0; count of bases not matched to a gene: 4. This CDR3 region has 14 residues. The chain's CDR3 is CAISLQGLNTEAFF. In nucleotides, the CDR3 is TGTGCCATCAGCTTACAGGGGTTGAACACTGAAGCTTTCTTT.

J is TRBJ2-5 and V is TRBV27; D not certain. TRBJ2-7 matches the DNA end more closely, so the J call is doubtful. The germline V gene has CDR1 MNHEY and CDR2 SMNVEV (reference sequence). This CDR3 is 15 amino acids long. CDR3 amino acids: CASSSGPFSSYEQYF. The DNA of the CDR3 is TGTGCCAGCAGTTCCGGGCCTTTCAGCTCCTACGAGCAGTACTTC.

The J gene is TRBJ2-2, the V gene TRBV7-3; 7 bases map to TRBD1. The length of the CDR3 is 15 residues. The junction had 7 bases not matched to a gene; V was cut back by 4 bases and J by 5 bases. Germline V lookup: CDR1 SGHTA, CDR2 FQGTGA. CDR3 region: CASSSQGQLTGELFF. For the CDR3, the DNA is TGTGCCAGCAGCTCTCAGGGACAGTTAACCGGGGAGCTGTTTTTT.

The CDR3 DNA sequence: TGTGCCTGGAGTCCTCGCGGAGGGGGGAACATTCAGTACTTC. This encodes CAWSPRGGGNIQYF. The rearrangement joins TRBV30 to TRBJ2-4, with D perhaps being TRBD1 or TRBD2 (6 bases each). V lost 2 bases and J 7 bases, leaving 15 bases between the germline ends. CDR3 size: 14 residues. Germline V gives CDR1 GTSNPN, CDR2 SVGIG (reference sequence).

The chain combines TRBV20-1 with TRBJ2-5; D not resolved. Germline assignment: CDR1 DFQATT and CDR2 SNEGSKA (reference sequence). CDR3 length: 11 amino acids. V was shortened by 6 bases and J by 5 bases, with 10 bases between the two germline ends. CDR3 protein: CSAARQETQYF. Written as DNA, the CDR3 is TGCAGTGCCGCCCGTCAGGAGACCCAGTACTTC.

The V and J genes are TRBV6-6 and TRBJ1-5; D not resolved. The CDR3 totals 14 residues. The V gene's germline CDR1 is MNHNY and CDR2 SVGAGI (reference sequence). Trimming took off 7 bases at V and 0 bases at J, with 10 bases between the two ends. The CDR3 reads CASTKADSNQPQHF. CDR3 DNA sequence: TGTGCCAGCACCAAAGCCGATAGCAATCAGCCCCAGCATTTT.

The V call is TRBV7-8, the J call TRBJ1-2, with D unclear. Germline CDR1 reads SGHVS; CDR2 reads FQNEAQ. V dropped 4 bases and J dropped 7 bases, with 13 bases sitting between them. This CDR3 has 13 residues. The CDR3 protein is CASSSIRQTGYTF. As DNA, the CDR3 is TGTGCCAGCAGCTCAATTCGGCAAACTGGCTACACCTTC. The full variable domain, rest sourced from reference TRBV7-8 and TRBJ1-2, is GAGVSQSPRYKVAKRGQDVALRCDPISGHVSLFWYQQALGQGPEFLTYFQNEAQLDKSGLPSDRFFAERPEGSVSTLKIQRTQQEDSAVYLCASSSIRQTGYTFGSGTRLTVV.

The CDR3 spells CASRGLPTDTQYF. The CDR3 DNA reads as TGTGCCAGCAGAGGCTTACCCACAGATACGCAGTATTTT. This chain links TRBV6-5 with TRBJ2-3, with D hard to call. Germline lookup yields CDR1 MNHEY and CDR2 SVGAGI. V shed 6 bases and J shed 2 bases, with 9 bases lying between them. This CDR3 is 13 amino acids long.

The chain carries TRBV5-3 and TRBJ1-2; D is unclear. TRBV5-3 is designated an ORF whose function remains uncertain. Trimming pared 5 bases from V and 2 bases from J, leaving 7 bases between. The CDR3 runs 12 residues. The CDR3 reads CARSSRNYGYTF. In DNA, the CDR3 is TGTGCCAGAAGTTCCAGGAACTATGGCTACACCTTC.

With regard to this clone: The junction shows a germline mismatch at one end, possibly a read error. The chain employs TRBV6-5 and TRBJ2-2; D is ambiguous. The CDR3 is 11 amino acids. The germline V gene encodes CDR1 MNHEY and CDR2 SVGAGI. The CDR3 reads CASSRTEELFF. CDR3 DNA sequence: TGTGCCAGCAGCCGGACCGAGGAGCTGTTTTTT.

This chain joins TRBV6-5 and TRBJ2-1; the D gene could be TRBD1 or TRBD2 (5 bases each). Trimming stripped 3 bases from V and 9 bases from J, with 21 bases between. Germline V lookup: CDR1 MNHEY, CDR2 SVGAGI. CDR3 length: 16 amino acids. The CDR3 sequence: CASSYSLGARGGEQFF. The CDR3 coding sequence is TGTGCCAGCAGTTATTCATTAGGGGCCCGCGGAGGTGAGCAGTTCTTC.

The CDR3 sequence is CASNPYSNQPQHF. The CDR3 bases are TGTGCCAGCAACCCTTATAGCAATCAGCCCCAGCATTTT. This chain joins TRBV2 and TRBJ1-5; no clear D. V dropped 7 bases and J dropped 0 bases, with 7 bases sitting between them. The germline gives CDR1 SNHLY, CDR2 FYNNEI. This CDR3 spans 13 amino acids.

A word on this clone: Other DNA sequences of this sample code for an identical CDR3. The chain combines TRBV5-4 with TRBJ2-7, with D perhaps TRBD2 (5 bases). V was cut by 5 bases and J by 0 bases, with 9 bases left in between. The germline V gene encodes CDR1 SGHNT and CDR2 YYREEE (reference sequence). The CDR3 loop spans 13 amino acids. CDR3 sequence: CASRGSSSYEQYF. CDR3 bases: TGTGCCAGCAGGGGGAGTAGCTCCTACGAGCAGTACTTC.

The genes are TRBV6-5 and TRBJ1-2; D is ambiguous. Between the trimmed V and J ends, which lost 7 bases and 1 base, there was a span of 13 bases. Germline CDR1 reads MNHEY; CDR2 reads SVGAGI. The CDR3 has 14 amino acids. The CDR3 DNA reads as TGTGCCAGCACCCACGAGGGCAATAACTATGGCTACACCTTC. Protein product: CASTHEGNNYGYTF.

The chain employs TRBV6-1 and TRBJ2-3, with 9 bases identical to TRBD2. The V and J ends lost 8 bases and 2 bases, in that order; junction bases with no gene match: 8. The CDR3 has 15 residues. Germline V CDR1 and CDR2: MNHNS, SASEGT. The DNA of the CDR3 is TGTGCCAGCTCGACGGCTAGCGGGGTCACAGATACGCAGTATTTT. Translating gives CASSTASGVTDTQYF.